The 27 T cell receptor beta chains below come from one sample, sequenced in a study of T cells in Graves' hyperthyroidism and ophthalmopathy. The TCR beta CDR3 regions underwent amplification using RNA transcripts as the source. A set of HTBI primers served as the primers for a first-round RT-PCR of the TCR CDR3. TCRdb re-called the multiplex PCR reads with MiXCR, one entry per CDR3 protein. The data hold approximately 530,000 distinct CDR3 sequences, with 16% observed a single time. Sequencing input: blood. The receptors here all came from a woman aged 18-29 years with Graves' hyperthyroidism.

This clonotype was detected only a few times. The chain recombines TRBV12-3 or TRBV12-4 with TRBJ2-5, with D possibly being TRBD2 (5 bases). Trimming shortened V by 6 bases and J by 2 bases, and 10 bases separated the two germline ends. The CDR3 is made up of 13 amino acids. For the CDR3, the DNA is TGTGCCAGCAGCCGAGGGATACAAGAGACCCAGTACTTC. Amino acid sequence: CASSRGIQETQYF.

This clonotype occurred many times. This CDR3 is CASKRERAPTYEQYF. CDR3 DNA sequence: TGTGCCAGCAAGAGGGAAAGGGCGCCCACCTACGAGCAGTACTTC. This chain uses TRBV6-1 with TRBJ2-7; D is perhaps TRBD2 (5 bases). CDR1 MNHNS and CDR2 SASEGT come from the germline V gene. V was cut by 7 bases and J by 2 bases, with 18 bases left in between. The length of the CDR3 is 15 residues.

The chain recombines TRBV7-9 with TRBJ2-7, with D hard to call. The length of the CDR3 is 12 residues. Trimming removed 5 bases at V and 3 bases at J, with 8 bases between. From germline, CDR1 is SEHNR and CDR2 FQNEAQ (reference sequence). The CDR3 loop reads CASSQTRYEQYF. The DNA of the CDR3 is TGTGCCAGCAGCCAGACCCGCTACGAGCAGTACTTC.

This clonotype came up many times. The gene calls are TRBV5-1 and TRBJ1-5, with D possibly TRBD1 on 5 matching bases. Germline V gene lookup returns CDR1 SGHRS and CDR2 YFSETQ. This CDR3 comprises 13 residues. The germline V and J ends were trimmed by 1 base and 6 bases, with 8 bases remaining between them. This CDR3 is CASSLSGGQPQHF. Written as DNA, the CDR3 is TGCGCCAGCAGCTTGTCCGGGGGTCAGCCCCAGCATTTT.

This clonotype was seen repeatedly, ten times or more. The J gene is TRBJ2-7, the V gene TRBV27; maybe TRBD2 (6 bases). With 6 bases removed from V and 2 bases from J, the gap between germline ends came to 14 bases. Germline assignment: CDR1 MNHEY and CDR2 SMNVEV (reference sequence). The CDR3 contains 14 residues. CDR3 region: CASSPGESPYEQYF. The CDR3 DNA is TGTGCCAGCAGCCCGGGGGAAAGTCCCTACGAGCAGTACTTC.

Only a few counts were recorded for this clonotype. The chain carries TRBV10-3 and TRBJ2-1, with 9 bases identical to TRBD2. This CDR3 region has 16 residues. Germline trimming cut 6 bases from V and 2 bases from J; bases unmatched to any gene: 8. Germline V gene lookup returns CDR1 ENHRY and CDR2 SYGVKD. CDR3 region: CAISARLAEPYNEQFF. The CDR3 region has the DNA TGTGCCATCAGCGCCCGACTAGCGGAGCCCTACAATGAGCAGTTCTTC.

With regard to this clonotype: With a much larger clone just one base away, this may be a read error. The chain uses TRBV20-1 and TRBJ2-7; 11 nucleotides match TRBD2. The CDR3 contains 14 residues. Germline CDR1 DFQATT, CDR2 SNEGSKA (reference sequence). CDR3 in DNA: TGCAGTGCTAGGATAGCGGGGGGGCCCTACGAGCCGTACTTC. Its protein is CSARIAGGPYEPYF.

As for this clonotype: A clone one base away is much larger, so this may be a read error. CDR3 nucleotides: TGTGCCATCAGTGAGGCAGCGGGCTCTGGCTACACCTTC. Amino acids: CAISEAAGSGYTF. The chain joins TRBV10-3 to TRBJ1-2; D not resolved. V dropped 2 bases and J dropped 7 bases, with 11 bases sitting between them. The germline V gene has CDR1 ENHRY and CDR2 SYGVKD. This CDR3 comprises 13 residues.

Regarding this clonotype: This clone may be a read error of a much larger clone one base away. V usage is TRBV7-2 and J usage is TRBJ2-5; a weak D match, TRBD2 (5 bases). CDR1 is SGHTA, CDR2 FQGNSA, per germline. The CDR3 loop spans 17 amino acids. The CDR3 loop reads CASQQRVAYRFQETRYF. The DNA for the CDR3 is TGTGCCAGCCAACAGAGGGTAGCGTACAGATTCCAAGAGACCCGGTACTTC.

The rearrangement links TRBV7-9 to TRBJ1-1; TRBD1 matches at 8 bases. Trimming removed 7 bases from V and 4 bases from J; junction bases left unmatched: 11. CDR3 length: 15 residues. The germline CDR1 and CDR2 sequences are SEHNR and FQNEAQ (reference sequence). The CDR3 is CASTILTGVFTEAFF. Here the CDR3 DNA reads TGTGCCAGCACCATATTGACAGGGGTATTCACTGAAGCTTTCTTT.

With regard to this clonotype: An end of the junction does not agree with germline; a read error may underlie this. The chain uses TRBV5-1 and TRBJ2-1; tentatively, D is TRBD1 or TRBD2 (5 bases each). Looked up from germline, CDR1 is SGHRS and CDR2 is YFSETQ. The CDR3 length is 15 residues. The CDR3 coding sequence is TGCGCCAGCAGCTTTGAGGGGAACTCCTACAATGAGCAGTCCTTC. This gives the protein CASSFEGNSYNEQSF.

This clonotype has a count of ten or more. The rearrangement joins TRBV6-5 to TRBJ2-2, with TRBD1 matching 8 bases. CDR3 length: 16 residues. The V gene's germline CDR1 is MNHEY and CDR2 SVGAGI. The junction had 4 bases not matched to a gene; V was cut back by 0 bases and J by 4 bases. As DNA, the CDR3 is TGTGCCAGCAGTTACTCTGCGACAGGGGTCACCGGGGAGCTGTTTTTT. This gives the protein CASSYSATGVTGELFF.

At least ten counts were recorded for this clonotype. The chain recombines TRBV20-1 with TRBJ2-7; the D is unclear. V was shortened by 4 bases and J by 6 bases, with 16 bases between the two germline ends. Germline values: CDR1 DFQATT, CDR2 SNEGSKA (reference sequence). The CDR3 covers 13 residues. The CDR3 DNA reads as TGCAGTGCTACTTTAGGGATAGTGGGCGAGCAGTACTTC. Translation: CSATLGIVGEQYF.

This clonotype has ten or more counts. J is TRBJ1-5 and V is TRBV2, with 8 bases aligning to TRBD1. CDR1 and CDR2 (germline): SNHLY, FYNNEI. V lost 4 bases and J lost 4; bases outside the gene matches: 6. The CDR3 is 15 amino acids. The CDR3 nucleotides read TGTGCCAGCAGTGGTCAGGGGGCTAGAAATCAGCCCCAGCATTTT. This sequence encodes CASSGQGARNQPQHF.

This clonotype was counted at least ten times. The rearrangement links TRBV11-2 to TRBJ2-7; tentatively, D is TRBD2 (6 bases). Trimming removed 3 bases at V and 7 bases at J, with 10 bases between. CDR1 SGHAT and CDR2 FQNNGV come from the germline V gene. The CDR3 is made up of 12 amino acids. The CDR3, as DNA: TGTGCCAGCAGCTTGGGCGGGATAGAGCAGTACTTC. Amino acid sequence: CASSLGGIEQYF. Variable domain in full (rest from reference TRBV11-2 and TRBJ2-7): EAGVAQSPRYKIIEKRQSVAFWCNPISGHATLYWYQQILGQGPKLLIQFQNNGVVDDSQLPKDRFSAERLKGVDSTLKIQPAKLEDSAVYLCASSLGGIEQYFGPGTRLTVT.

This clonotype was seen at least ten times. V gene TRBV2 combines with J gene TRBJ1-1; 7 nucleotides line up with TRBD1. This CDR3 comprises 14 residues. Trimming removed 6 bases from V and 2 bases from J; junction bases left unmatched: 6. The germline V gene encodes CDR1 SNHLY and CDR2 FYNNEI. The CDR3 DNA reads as TGTGCCAGCAGCCCAGGGGGGCGAAACACTGAAGCTTTCTTT. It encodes CASSPGGRNTEAFF.

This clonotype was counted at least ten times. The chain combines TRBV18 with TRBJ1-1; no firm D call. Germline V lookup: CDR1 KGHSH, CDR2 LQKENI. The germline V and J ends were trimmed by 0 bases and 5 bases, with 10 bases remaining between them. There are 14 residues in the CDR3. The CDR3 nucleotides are TGTGCCAGCTCACCACCGATCATGGAGACTGAAGCTTTCTTT. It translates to CASSPPIMETEAFF. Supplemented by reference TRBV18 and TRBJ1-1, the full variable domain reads NAGVMQNPRHLVRRRGQEARLRCSPMKGHSHVYWYRQLPEEGLKFMVYLQKENIIDESGMPKERFSAEFPKEGPSILRIQQVVRGDSAAYFCASSPPIMETEAFFGQGTRLTVV.

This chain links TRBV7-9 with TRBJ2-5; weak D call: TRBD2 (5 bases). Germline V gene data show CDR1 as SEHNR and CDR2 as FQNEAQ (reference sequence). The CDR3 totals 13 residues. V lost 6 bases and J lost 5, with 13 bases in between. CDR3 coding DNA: TGTGCCAGCAGACTCCCGGGGTGGGAGACCCAGTACTTC. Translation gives CASRLPGWETQYF.

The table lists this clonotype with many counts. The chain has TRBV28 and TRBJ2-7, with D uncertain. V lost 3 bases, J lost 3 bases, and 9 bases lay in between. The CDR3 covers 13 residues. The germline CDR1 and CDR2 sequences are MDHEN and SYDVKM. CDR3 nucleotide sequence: TGTGCCAGCAGTTTCCCAAACAACTACGAGCAGTACTTC. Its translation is CASSFPNNYEQYF.

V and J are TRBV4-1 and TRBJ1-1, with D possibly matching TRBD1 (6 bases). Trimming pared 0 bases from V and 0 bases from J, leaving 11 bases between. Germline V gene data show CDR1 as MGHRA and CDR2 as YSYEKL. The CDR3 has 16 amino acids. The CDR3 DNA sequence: TGCGCCAGCAGCCAAGAACAGGGAATGATGAACACTGAAGCTTTCTTT. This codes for CASSQEQGMMNTEAFF.

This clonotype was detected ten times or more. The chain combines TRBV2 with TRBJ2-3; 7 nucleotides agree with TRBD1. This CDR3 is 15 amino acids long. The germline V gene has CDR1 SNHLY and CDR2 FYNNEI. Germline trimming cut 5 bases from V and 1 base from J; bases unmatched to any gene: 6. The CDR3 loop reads CASSPQGDRTDTQYF. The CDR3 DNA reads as TGTGCCAGCAGTCCCCAGGGGGACCGCACAGATACGCAGTATTTT.

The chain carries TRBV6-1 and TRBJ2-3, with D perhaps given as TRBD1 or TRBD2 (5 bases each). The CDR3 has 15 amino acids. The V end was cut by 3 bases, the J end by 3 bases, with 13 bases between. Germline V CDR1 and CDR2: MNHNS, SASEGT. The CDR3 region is CASSDGAGSTDTQYF. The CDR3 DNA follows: TGTGCCAGCAGTGACGGCGCAGGGAGTACAGATACGCAGTATTTT.

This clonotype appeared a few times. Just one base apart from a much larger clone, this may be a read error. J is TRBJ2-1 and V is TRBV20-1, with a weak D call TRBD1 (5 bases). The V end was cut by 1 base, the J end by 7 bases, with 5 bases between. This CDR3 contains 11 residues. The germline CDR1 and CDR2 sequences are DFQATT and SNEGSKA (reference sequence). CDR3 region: CSARGQNEQFF. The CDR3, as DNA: TGCAGTGCTAGAGGACAGAATGAGCAGTTCTTC.

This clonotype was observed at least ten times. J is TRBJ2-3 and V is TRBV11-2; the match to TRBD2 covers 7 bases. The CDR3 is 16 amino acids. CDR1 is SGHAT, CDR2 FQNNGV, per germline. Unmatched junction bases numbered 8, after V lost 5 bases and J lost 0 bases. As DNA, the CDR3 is TGTGCCAGCAGCACTCCTGCTAGCGGTAGCACAGATACGCAGTATTTT. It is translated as CASSTPASGSTDTQYF.

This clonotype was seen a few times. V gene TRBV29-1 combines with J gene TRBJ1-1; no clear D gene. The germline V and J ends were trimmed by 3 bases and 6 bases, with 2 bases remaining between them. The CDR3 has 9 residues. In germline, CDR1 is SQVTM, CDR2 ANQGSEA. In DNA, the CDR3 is TGCAGCGTTGACCCTGAAGCTTTCTTT. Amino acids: CSVDPEAFF. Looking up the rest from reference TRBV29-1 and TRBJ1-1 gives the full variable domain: SAVISQKPSRDICQRGTSLTIQCQVDSQVTMMFWYRQQPGQSLTLIATANQGSEATYESGFVIDKFPISRPNLTFSTLTVSNMSPEDSSIYLCSVDPEAFFGQGTRLTVV.

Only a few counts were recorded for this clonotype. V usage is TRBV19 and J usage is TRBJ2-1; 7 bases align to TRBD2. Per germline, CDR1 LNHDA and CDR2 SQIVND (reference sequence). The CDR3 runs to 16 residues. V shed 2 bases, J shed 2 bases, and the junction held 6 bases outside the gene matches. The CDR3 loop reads CASSITRREPYNEQFF. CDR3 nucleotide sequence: TGTGCCAGTAGTATAACCAGGCGGGAGCCCTACAATGAGCAGTTCTTC.

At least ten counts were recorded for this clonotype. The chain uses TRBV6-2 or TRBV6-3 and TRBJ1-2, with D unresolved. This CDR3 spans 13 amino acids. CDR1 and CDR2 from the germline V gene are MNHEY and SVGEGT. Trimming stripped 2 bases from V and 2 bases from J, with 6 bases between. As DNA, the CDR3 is TGTGCCAGCAGTTACGGGAGGAACTATGGCTACACCTTC. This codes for CASSYGRNYGYTF.